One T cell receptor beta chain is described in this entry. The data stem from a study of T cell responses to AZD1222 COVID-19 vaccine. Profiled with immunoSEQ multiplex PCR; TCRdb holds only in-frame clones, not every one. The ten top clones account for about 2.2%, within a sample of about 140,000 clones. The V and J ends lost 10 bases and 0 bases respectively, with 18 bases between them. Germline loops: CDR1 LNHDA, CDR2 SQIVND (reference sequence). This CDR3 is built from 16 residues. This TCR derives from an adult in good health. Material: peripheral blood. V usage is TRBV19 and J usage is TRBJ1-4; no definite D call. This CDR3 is CATTRRNTATNEKLFF. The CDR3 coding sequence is TGTGCCACCACACGAAGAAACACAGCAACTAATGAAAAACTGTTTTTT. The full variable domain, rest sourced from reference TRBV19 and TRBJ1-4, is DGGITQSPKYLFRKEGQNVTLSCEQNLNHDAMYWYRQDPGQGLRLIYYSQIVNDFQKGDIAEGYSVSREKKESFPLTVTSAQKNPTAFYLCATTRRNTATNEKLFFGSGTQLSVL.